A single TCR beta chain is shown here with its context. This clone was seen once. Its binding antigen is unknown. There are no base qualities to consult, and no much larger clone falls within one base. The collaborating institutions used their own protocols to collect whole blood in K2EDTA tubes. For TCRbeta analysis, collaborators shipped samples as frozen whole blood, isolated PBMCs, or DNA extracted from either of those sample types. The immunoSEQ Assay, a bias-controlled multiplex PCR, was used to amplify TCRbeta CDR3 regions from genomic DNA. The original pipeline was this. Within the assay, amplification of reference gene primers was used to estimate how many nucleated cells each sample contained. To quantify the absolute abundance of each unique TCRbeta CDR3 rearrangement, sequence reads were collapsed and filtered. For each sample, productive Simpson clonality was calculated as the square root of Simpson's diversity index over productive rearrangements. TCRdb limited this immuneACCESS table to in-frame rearrangements with V and J called. A share of clones is missing; checked studies link under half to unresolved V genes, and the rest is unexplained. The V and J calls and clone size are taken from that table; D and trimming were inferred from the DNA. Counted in this sample were tens of thousands of clones; 91% of them appeared once. Over 7.5% of the sample goes to the ten largest clones.

The record originates from a study of blood T cell repertoires in COVID-19 (dated by TCRdb to 2019 to 2021). Describing the broader study: The collaborator samples originated in the United States, Italy and Spain and spanned the acute and convalescent phases of COVID-19. The samples were drawn from two sources: the first 160 participants of the ongoing ImmuneRACE study, and over 950 subjects contributed by 6 global collaborators. The prospective study material was composed of cDNA or gDNA derived from T cells, B-cell-depleted T cells, or PBMCs. Sample metadata almost always included a de-identified subject ID, COVID-19 status, age in years and sex. A freely available public database, intended as a resource for researchers studying the immune response to SARS-CoV-2, is where the repertoires were released. Where available, HLA class I and class II types were obtained from metadata supplied by the sample provider rather than from assay-based typing. Subjects who had been exposed to COVID-19, were actively infected with it, or had recovered from it provided the deeply sampled blood TCRbeta repertoires that made up the dataset. The investigation overall reported the following: Clinical and demographic metadata were provided uncurated, with the amount varying by source and participant.

Sequenced sample: peripheral blood. The TCR originated in a human donor in a cohort sampled during active COVID-19.

The bases read TGTGCCAGCAGCGCACAGGGGACTTCCCACAATGAGCAGTTCTTC. Its translation is CASSAQGTSHNEQFF. The chain links TRBV9 with TRBJ2-1; perhaps TRBD1 is the D gene, with 7 bases matching. The CDR3 runs 15 amino acids, cysteine and phenylalanine included. The sequence is cut down to CDR3 DNA, 45 bases in frame from base 1. According to the germline V gene, CDR1 reads SGDLS and CDR2 reads YYNGEE. V drops 3 bases and J drops 5 bases, leaving 15 bases in between.